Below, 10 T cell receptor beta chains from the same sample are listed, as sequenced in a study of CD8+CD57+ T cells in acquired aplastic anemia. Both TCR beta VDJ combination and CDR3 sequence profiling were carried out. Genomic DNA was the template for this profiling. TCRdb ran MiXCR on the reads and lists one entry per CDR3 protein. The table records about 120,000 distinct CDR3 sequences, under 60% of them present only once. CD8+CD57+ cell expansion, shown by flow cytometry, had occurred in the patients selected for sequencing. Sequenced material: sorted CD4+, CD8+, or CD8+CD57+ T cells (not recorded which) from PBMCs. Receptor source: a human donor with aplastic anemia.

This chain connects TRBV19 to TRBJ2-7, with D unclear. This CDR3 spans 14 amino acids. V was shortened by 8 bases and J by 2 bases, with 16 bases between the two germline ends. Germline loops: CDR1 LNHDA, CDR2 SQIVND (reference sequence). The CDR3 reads CASSTEQVPYEQYF. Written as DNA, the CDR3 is TGTGCCAGTTCGACCGAGCAGGTACCCTACGAGCAGTACTTC.

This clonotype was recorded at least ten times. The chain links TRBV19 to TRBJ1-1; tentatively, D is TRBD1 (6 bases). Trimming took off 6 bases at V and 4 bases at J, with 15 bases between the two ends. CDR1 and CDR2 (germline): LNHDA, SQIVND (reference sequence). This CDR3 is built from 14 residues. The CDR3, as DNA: TGTGCCAGTAGCCAGGACAGCCCGGGCACTGAAGCTTTCTTT. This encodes CASSQDSPGTEAFF.

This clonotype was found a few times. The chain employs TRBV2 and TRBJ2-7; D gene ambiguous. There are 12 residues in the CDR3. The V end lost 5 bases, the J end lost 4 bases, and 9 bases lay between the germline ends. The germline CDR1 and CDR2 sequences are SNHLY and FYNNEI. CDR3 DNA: TGTGCCAGCAGTCCAACAACGTACGAGCAGTACTTC. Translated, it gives CASSPTTYEQYF.

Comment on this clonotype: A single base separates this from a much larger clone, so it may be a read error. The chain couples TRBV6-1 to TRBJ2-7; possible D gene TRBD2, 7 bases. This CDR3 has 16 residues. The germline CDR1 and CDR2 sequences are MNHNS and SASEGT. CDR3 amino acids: CASTYLPGTLGGERYF. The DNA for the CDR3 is TGTGCCAGCACCTACCTACCCGGGACCCTAGGGGGGGAGCGGTACTTC.

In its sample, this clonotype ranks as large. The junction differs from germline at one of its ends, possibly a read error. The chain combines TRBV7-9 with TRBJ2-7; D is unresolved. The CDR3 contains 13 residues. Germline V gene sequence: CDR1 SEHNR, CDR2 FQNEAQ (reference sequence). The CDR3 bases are TGTGCCAGCAGCTCCTCCTCGGCACCTGACCGGGACTTC. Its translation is CASSSSSAPDRDF.

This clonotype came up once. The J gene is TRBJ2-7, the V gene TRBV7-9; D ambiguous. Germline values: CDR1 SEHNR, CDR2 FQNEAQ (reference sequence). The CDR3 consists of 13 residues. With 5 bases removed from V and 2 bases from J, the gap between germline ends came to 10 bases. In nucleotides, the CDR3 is TGTGCCAGCAGCCAAGAAATACCCTACGAGCAGTACTTC. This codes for CASSQEIPYEQYF.

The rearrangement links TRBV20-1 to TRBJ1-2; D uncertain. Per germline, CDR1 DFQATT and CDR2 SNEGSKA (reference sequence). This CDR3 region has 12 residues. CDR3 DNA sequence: TGCATCGCTTGGGCAGTTAACTATGGCTACACCTTC. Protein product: CIAWAVNYGYTF.

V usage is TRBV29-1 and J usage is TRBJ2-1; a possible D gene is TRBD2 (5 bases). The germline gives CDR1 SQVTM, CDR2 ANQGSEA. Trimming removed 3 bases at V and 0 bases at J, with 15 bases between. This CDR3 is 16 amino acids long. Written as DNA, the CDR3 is TGCAGCGTTGAGTTTAGCTCAACTAGCTCCTACAATGAGCAGTTCTTC. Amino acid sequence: CSVEFSSTSSYNEQFF.

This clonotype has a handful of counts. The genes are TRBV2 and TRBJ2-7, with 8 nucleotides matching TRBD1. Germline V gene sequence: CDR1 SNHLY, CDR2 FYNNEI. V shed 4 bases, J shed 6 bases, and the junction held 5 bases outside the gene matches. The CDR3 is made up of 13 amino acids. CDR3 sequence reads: CASSGGGQGEQYF. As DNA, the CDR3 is TGTGCCAGCAGTGGGGGAGGACAGGGCGAGCAGTACTTC. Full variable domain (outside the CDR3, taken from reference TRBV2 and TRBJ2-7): EPEVTQTPSHQVTQMGQEVILRCVPISNHLYFYWYRQILGQKVEFLVSFYNNEISEKSEIFDDQFSVERPDGSNFTLKIRSTKLEDSAMYFCASSGGGQGEQYFGPGTRLTVT.

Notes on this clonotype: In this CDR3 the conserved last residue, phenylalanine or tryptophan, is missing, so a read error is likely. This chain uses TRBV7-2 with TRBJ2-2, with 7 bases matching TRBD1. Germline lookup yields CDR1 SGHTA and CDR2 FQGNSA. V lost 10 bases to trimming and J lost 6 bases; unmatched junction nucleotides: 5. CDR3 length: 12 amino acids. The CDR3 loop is CAIWGQPGELFL. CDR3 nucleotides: TGTGCCATCTGGGGACAGCCCGGGGAGCTGTTTCTT.